Each of the 7 T cell receptor beta chains below was sequenced from the same sample in a study of regulatory and conventional T cells in RAG deficiency. The data were produced by immunoSEQ multiplex PCR, yet TCRdb's version contains in-frame clones alone and is incomplete. The profile shows about 30,000 clones, 90% to 95% of them singletons. Blood CD4+ CD25-low CD127-high conventional T cells supplied the genomic DNA template. A further study also used this sample, focusing on regulatory T cells. That source reports: Amplification used 52 TRBV primers and 13 TRBJ primers.

Sequenced input: CD25- CD4+ T cells sorted from blood. The receptors originated from a human donor in good health.

The genes are TRBV6-4 and TRBJ1-6, with a tentative D call TRBD1 (6 bases). Germline values: CDR1 MRHNA, CDR2 SNTAGT. The CDR3 is 15 residues long. Trimming pared 0 bases from V and 7 bases from J, leaving 10 bases between. CDR3 sequence reads: CASSDSRGANSPLHF. Here the CDR3 DNA reads TGTGCCAGCAGTGACTCCCGGGGGGCAAATTCACCCCTCCACTTT.

This clone was seen once. The CDR3 nucleotides are TGTGCCAGCAGCTACCCGCGGGACAGACTCTCCTACGAGCAGTACTTC. Translating gives CASSYPRDRLSYEQYF. The chain has TRBV6-5 and TRBJ2-7, with D tentatively TRBD1 (7 bases). V was cut by 6 bases and J by 0 bases, with 18 bases left in between. The CDR3 length is 16 residues. Germline assignment: CDR1 MNHEY and CDR2 SVGAGI.

The chain has TRBV11-1 and TRBJ2-5, with D tentatively TRBD1 (6 bases). The CDR3 runs to 14 residues. Germline values: CDR1 SGHAT, CDR2 FQDESV (reference sequence). Trimming left V 2 bases short and J 5 bases short, with 12 bases between. This CDR3 is CASSLRAGEETQYF. In DNA form, the CDR3 reads TGTGCCAGCAGCTTAAGGGCAGGGGAGGAGACCCAGTACTTC.

The chain combines TRBV19 with TRBJ1-5, with D perhaps matching TRBD1 (5 bases). Germline V gives CDR1 LNHDA, CDR2 SQIVND (reference sequence). CDR3 length: 12 amino acids. The DNA of the CDR3 is TGTGCTACCAGGGTTAAGAGTCAGCCCCAGCATTTT. Translated, it gives CATRVKSQPQHF. Combining the CDR3 with reference TRBV19 and TRBJ1-5 gives the whole variable domain DGGITQSPKYLFRKEGQNVTLSCEQNLNHDAMYWYRQDPGQGLRLIYYSQIVNDFQKGDIAEGYSVSREKKESFPLTVTSAQKNPTAFYLCATRVKSQPQHFGDGTRLSIL.

This chain uses TRBV19 with TRBJ1-3, with D possibly matching TRBD1 (6 bases). Looked up from germline, CDR1 is LNHDA and CDR2 is SQIVND (reference sequence). The CDR3 is 15 amino acids. V was pared by 6 bases and J by 0 bases, with 12 bases between. The CDR3, as DNA: TGTGCCAGTAGACAGGGCCGAAGCTCTGGAAACACCATATATTTT. Encoded protein: CASRQGRSSGNTIYF.

The chain joins TRBV11-2 to TRBJ1-1; D not resolved. The ends were cut back, 5 bases at V and 1 base at J, with 11 bases in the middle. Germline CDR1 and CDR2: SGHAT and FQNNGV. The CDR3 covers 14 residues. DNA for the CDR3: TGTGCCAGCAGCCGCTCTCTCGGGAACACTGAAGCTTTCTTT. It specifies CASSRSLGNTEAFF.

J is TRBJ2-5 and V is TRBV6-1; the D is unclear. CDR1 and CDR2 from the germline V gene are MNHNS and SASEGT. The CDR3 consists of 14 residues. Trimming took off 1 base at V and 10 bases at J, with 16 bases between the two ends. CDR3 loop: CASSEVGEQSVQYF. The DNA of the CDR3 is TGTGCCAGCAGTGAAGTGGGCGAGCAATCGGTCCAGTACTTC.